The 15 T cell receptor beta chains below all came from one sample that was sequenced in a study of immune heterogeneity within non-small cell lung tumors. Multiplex PCR was performed with 32 V and 13 J primers, and it amplified TCR beta CDR3. Using its own MiXCR run on the multiplex PCR reads, TCRdb lists one record per CDR3 protein. The data hold around 6,200 distinct CDR3 sequences, with 20% to 25% observed a single time. Template input was genomic DNA from bulk tumor (around 630 ng per sample). Several spatially distant biopsies were obtained per primary tumor intraoperatively. Patients went through curative surgery, and their non-small cell lung cancer was untreated and newly diagnosed. The sample consisted of lung tumor tissue. The receptor source for this set is a man between 70 and 80 years old with non-small cell lung cancer.

This clonotype came up many times. The chain recombines TRBV20-1 with TRBJ2-2; D is unresolved. Germline CDR1 is DFQATT and CDR2 is SNEGSKA (reference sequence). Trimming removed 4 bases from V and 6 bases from J, with 12 bases in between. This CDR3 is 13 amino acids long. For the CDR3, the DNA is TGCAGTGCTACCGCTTCGAGATCCGGGGAGCTGTTTTTT. Its translation: CSATASRSGELFF.

This rearrangement joins TRBV3-1 to TRBJ2-2; tentative D call: TRBD1 (6 bases). Trimming stripped 6 bases from V and 5 bases from J, with 10 bases between. CDR1 LGHDT and CDR2 YNNKEL come from the germline V gene (reference sequence). The CDR3 runs to 13 residues. CDR3 loop: CASSYGQTGELFF. In nucleotides, the CDR3 is TGTGCCAGCAGTTACGGACAGACCGGGGAGCTGTTTTTT.

By its share, this clonotype is medium-sized. The J gene is TRBJ2-1, the V gene TRBV20-1; tentatively, D is TRBD1 or TRBD2 (5 bases each). Germline V gives CDR1 DFQATT, CDR2 SNEGSKA (reference sequence). V was clipped by 6 bases and J by 2 bases, with 14 bases between them. CDR3 size: 14 residues. The CDR3 sequence: CSAPGPPTYNEQFF. The CDR3 nucleotides are TGCAGTGCACCGGGACCCCCGACCTACAATGAGCAGTTCTTC.

A note on this clonotype: A clone one base away is much larger, so this may be a read error. The CDR3 carries no conserved terminal phenylalanine or tryptophan, so it likely arises from a read error. J is TRBJ1-2 and V is TRBV3-1, with TRBD1 as a possible D gene (5 bases). The length of the CDR3 is 13 residues. The ends were cut back, 4 bases at V and 6 bases at J, with 12 bases in the middle. The germline CDR1 and CDR2 sequences are LGHDT and YNNKEL (reference sequence). This chain's CDR3 is CASSLPGGDGYTL. CDR3 bases: TGTGCCAGCAGCCTACCAGGAGGGGATGGCTACACCCTC.

In regard to this clonotype: A much bigger clone sits one base away, suggesting this may be a read error. The chain carries TRBV5-6 and TRBJ2-7; TRBD1 might be the D (6 bases). Trimming cost V 3 bases and J 4 bases, with 17 bases left between them. This CDR3 region has 15 residues. The germline gives CDR1 SGHDT, CDR2 YYEEEE. CDR3 sequence reads: CASSYRGQWFYEQYF. In DNA, the CDR3 is TGTGCCAGCAGCTACCGCGGACAGTGGTTTTACGAGCAGTACTTC.

This clonotype is medium-sized. The rearrangement joins TRBV19 to TRBJ2-1, with 12 bases aligning to TRBD2. V lost 3 bases to trimming and J lost 4 bases; unmatched junction nucleotides: 13. Germline V gene lookup returns CDR1 LNHDA and CDR2 SQIVND (reference sequence). The CDR3 sequence is 19 residues long. CDR3: CASSIRPSGGAGSYNEQFF. CDR3 nucleotide sequence: TGTGCCAGTAGTATCCGTCCTAGCGGGGGGGCGGGTTCATACAATGAGCAGTTCTTC.

This clonotype is deemed medium-sized. J is TRBJ2-3 and V is TRBV15, with D possibly TRBD2 on 6 matching bases. This CDR3 has 13 amino acids. Germline CDR1 reads LNHNV; CDR2 reads YYDKDF (reference sequence). V was pared by 11 bases and J by 5 bases, with 17 bases between. The CDR3 region is CALARRLGDTQYF. CDR3 coding DNA: TGTGCCCTAGCGAGGAGATTAGGAGATACGCAGTATTTT.

As regards this clonotype: A much larger clonotype is one base distant, so this may be a read error. The chain carries TRBV6-1 and TRBJ2-5; D might be TRBD2 (6 bases). Trimming shortened V by 1 base and J by 4 bases, and 13 bases separated the two germline ends. Germline V gene data show CDR1 as MNHNS and CDR2 as SASEGT. This CDR3 is 15 amino acids long. This CDR3 reads CASSEEAEGPETQYF. The CDR3 nucleotides read TGTGCCAGCAGTGAAGAAGCGGAGGGGCCAGAGACCCAGTACTTC.

This clonotype was counted between two and nine times. The genes are TRBV20-1 and TRBJ1-3; weak D call: TRBD1 (5 bases). Deletions cut 2 bases from V and 4 bases from J, with 9 bases between. Germline CDR1 reads DFQATT; CDR2 reads SNEGSKA (reference sequence). This CDR3 region has 13 residues. Here the CDR3 reads CSARQGWGNTIYF. Written as DNA, the CDR3 is TGCAGTGCTAGACAGGGATGGGGAAACACCATATATTTT.

Sample share makes this clonotype medium-sized (0.01 to 0.1%). DNA for the CDR3: TGTGCCAGCAGCTTGGTCAGCGGTAATGAAAAACTGTTTTTT. Encoded protein: CASSLVSGNEKLFF. The chain employs TRBV5-5 and TRBJ1-4; D unresolved. Germline V CDR1 and CDR2: SGHKS, YYEKEE (reference sequence). The V and J ends lost 0 bases and 4 bases respectively, with 7 bases between them. CDR3 length: 14 amino acids.

The V and J genes are TRBV3-1 and TRBJ1-1; 9 bases align to TRBD1. This CDR3 is built from 14 residues. Germline V gene data show CDR1 as LGHDT and CDR2 as YNNKEL (reference sequence). V lost 3 bases and J lost 6; bases outside the gene matches: 5. CDR3 in DNA: TGTGCCAGCAGCCAGACAGGGGGAGTTTCTGAAGCTTTCTTT. Encoded protein: CASSQTGGVSEAFF.

This clonotype was counted a single time. This CDR3 fails to terminate in the conserved phenylalanine or tryptophan, so it likely reflects a read error. This chain uses TRBV13 with TRBJ2-7; D is perhaps TRBD1 (6 bases). V was pared by 5 bases and J by 5 bases, with 16 bases between. The CDR3 covers 14 residues. From germline, CDR1 is PRHDT and CDR2 FYEKMQ (reference sequence). The CDR3 protein is CASSRPDGGHEQYL. CDR3 DNA: TGTGCCAGCAGCCGTCCGGATGGGGGCCACGAGCAGTACCTC.

The table lists this clonotype with many counts. The chain carries TRBV10-3 and TRBJ1-2; D is uncertain. V gave up 6 bases and J gave up 4 bases, with 12 bases separating them. Germline V gene lookup returns CDR1 ENHRY and CDR2 SYGVKD. This CDR3 comprises 13 residues. CDR3 DNA: TGTGCCATCAGGAGCGACAAGATCTATGGCTACACCTTC. Translating it yields CAIRSDKIYGYTF.

Sample share makes this clonotype medium-sized. The V call is TRBV5-5, the J call TRBJ1-1; TRBD1 matches at 8 bases. Germline V lookup: CDR1 SGHKS, CDR2 YYEKEE (reference sequence). J gave up 5 bases and V 5 bases, and 5 bases lay outside the gene matches. This CDR3 has 13 residues. The CDR3 loop is CASRRTGYTEAFF. In DNA, the CDR3 is TGTGCCAGCAGACGGACAGGGTATACTGAAGCTTTCTTT.

The rearrangement uses TRBV4-1 and TRBJ1-1, with D unclear. The CDR3 spans 14 residues. The germline gives CDR1 MGHRA, CDR2 YSYEKL. Between the trimmed V and J ends, which lost 7 bases and 0 bases, there was a span of 12 bases. The CDR3 sequence is CASKGIGMNTEAFF. In nucleotides, the CDR3 is TGCGCCAGCAAGGGCATCGGTATGAACACTGAAGCTTTCTTT.